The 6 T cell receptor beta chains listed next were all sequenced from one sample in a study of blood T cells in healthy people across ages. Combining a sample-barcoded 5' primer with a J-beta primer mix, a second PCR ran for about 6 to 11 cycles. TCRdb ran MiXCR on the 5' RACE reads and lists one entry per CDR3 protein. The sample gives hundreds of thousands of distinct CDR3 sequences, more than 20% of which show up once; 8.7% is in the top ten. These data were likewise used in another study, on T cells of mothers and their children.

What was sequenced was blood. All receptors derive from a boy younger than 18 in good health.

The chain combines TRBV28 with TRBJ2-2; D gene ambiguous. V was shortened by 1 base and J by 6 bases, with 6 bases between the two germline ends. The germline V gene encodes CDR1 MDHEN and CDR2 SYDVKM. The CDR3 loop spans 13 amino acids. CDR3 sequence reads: CASSLLISGELFF. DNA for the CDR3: TGTGCCAGCAGTTTATTAATCTCCGGGGAGCTGTTTTTT.

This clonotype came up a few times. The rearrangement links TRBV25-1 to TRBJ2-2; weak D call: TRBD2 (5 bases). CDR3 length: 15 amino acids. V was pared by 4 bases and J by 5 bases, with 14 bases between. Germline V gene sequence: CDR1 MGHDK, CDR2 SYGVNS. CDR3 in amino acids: CASSALSGTTGELFF. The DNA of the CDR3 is TGTGCCAGCAGTGCCCTAAGCGGAACGACCGGGGAGCTGTTTTTT.

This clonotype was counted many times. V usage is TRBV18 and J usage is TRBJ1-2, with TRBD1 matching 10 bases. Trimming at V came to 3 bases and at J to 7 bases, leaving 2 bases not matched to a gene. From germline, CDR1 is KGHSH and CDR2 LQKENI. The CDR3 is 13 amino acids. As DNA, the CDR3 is TGTGCCAGCTCACCTGGGACAGGGGTTGGCTACACCTTC. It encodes CASSPGTGVGYTF.

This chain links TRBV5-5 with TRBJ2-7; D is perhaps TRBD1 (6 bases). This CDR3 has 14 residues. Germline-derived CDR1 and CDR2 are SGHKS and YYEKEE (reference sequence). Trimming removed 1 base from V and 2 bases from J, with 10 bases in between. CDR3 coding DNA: TGTGCCAGCAGCTTGACAGGGAATACCTACGAGCAGTACTTC. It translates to CASSLTGNTYEQYF.

Here the CDR3 DNA reads TGTGCCAGCTACGAACCCCGGGGGCCGAGGAACACTGAAGCTTTCTTT. Translated, it gives CASYEPRGPRNTEAFF. The chain is built from TRBV28 and TRBJ1-1; D may be TRBD1 (6 bases). The V gene lost 8 bases and the J gene lost 1 base, with 20 bases spanning the gap. The germline V gene encodes CDR1 MDHEN and CDR2 SYDVKM. The CDR3 runs 16 residues.

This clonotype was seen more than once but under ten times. The CDR3 region has the DNA TGTGCCAGCAGCGTCGATATGAACACTGAAGCTTTCTTT. This encodes CASSVDMNTEAFF. The chain is built from TRBV5-8 and TRBJ1-1; no clear D. CDR3 length equals 13 residues. The ends were cut back, 4 bases at V and 0 bases at J, with 7 bases in the middle. Germline CDR1 is SGHTS and CDR2 is YDEGEE.